One and the same sample provided the 24 T cell receptor beta chains below, sequenced in a study of cytomegalovirus exposure and HLA in healthy donors. Produced via immunoSEQ multiplex PCR; TCRdb's table is partial and in-frame only. The sample gives fewer than 200,000 clones, about 86% of which show up once; 2% to 2.5% is in the top ten. The sequenced sample consisted of PBMCs. These receptors were obtained from a woman between 18 and 29 years old in good health and CMV-seronegative.

V usage is TRBV18 and J usage is TRBJ2-7; TRBD2 matches 7 bases. This CDR3 contains 14 residues. Trimming took 2 bases from V and 5 from J; bases not matched to a gene: 6. Germline V gene sequence: CDR1 KGHSH, CDR2 LQKENI. The CDR3 bases are TGTGCCAGCTCACCATCGGGGGGTAGCAACGAGCAGTACTTC. Amino acid sequence: CASSPSGGSNEQYF.

The chain carries TRBV7-6 and TRBJ1-1; no firm D call. This CDR3 region has 12 residues. V was cut by 5 bases and J by 2 bases, with 6 bases left in between. Germline V CDR1 and CDR2: SGHVS, FNYEAQ. The CDR3 DNA follows: TGTGCCAGCAGCCCAGTAAACACTGAAGCTTTCTTT. It encodes CASSPVNTEAFF.

This rearrangement joins TRBV5-8 to TRBJ2-7, with D hard to call. This CDR3 comprises 14 residues. V was trimmed by 1 base and J by 5 bases, leaving 13 bases between them. CDR1 and CDR2 (germline): SGHTS, YDEGEE. The CDR3 loop reads CASSLINLADEQYF. The DNA of the CDR3 is TGTGCCAGCAGCTTGATTAATCTTGCGGACGAGCAGTACTTC.

This clone was recorded once. J is TRBJ2-5 and V is TRBV7-9, with TRBD2 as a possible D gene (6 bases). The CDR3 extends over 15 amino acids. Germline CDR1 and CDR2: SEHNR and FQNEAQ (reference sequence). V shed 1 base and J shed 5 bases, with 14 bases lying between them. The chain's CDR3 is CASSLGARRGETQYF. CDR3 coding DNA: TGTGCCAGCAGCTTAGGAGCTAGACGGGGGGAGACCCAGTACTTC.

The chain has TRBV6-5 and TRBJ1-3, with 8 bases fitting TRBD1. V gave up 0 bases and J gave up 3 bases; unmatched junction bases: 4. The CDR3 contains 16 residues. Germline V gene data show CDR1 as MNHEY and CDR2 as SVGAGI. Written as DNA, the CDR3 is TGTGCCAGCAGTTACTCACCGGGACAGGTTGGAAACACCATATATTTT. It yields the protein CASSYSPGQVGNTIYF.

The J gene is TRBJ2-5, the V gene TRBV5-1; 7 bases align to TRBD1. The germline CDR1 and CDR2 sequences are SGHRS and YFSETQ. The trim removed 3 bases at V and 2 bases at J, leaving 7 bases unmatched. The CDR3 is 15 amino acids. CDR3: CASSSAQGLQETQYF. CDR3 bases: TGCGCCAGCAGCTCCGCACAGGGGCTTCAAGAGACCCAGTACTTC. Variable domain in full (rest from reference TRBV5-1 and TRBJ2-5): KAGVTQTPRYLIKTRGQQVTLSCSPISGHRSVSWYQQTPGQGLQFLFEYFSETQRNKGNFPGRFSGRQFSNSRSEMNVSTLELGDSALYLCASSSAQGLQETQYFGPGTRLLVL.

The rearrangement links TRBV27 to TRBJ2-1; the match to TRBD1 covers 8 bases. Germline values: CDR1 MNHEY, CDR2 SMNVEV (reference sequence). The CDR3 is 15 residues long. V lost 5 bases and J lost 7; bases outside the gene matches: 10. DNA for the CDR3: TGTGCCAGCAGTCCTCGGACAGGGAGCGGTAATGAGCAGTTCTTC. Translated: CASSPRTGSGNEQFF.

V and J are TRBV7-9 and TRBJ2-5; TRBD2 might be the D (6 bases). The CDR3 has 15 amino acids. Trimming shortened V by 2 bases and J by 5 bases, and 15 bases separated the two germline ends. CDR1 SEHNR and CDR2 FQNEAQ come from the germline V gene (reference sequence). CDR3 protein: CASSLSTGVSETQYF. The CDR3 DNA follows: TGTGCCAGCAGCTTATCAACGGGAGTCTCGGAGACCCAGTACTTC.

The gene calls are TRBV29-1 and TRBJ1-3; 8 bases are a match to TRBD1. Germline values: CDR1 SQVTM, CDR2 ANQGSEA. Trimming cost V 6 bases and J 0 bases; bases outside gene matches: 7. This CDR3 is 15 amino acids long. CDR3 sequence: CSVLGTGTSGNTIYF. The CDR3 nucleotides are TGCAGCGTACTCGGGACAGGCACCTCTGGAAACACCATATATTTT. Looking up the rest from reference TRBV29-1 and TRBJ1-3 gives the full variable domain: SAVISQKPSRDICQRGTSLTIQCQVDSQVTMMFWYRQQPGQSLTLIATANQGSEATYESGFVIDKFPISRPNLTFSTLTVSNMSPEDSSIYLCSVLGTGTSGNTIYFGEGSWLTVV.

The V call is TRBV19, the J call TRBJ1-2; D gene uncertain. CDR3 size: 14 residues. Germline CDR1 LNHDA, CDR2 SQIVND (reference sequence). The ends were cut back, 7 bases at V and 0 bases at J, with 12 bases in the middle. CDR3 DNA sequence: TGTGCCAGTACGTTAGGGAGGGCTAACTATGGCTACACCTTC. As protein: CASTLGRANYGYTF.

The genes are TRBV2 and TRBJ2-5; D gene uncertain. Trimming took 5 bases from V and 5 from J, leaving 9 bases between them. The germline CDR1 and CDR2 sequences are SNHLY and FYNNEI. The CDR3 totals 12 residues. The CDR3 sequence is CASSTRSETQYF. CDR3 bases: TGTGCCAGCAGTACCCGGAGTGAGACCCAGTACTTC.

J is TRBJ1-1 and V is TRBV5-5; TRBD1 agrees at 8 bases. Trimming took 2 bases from V and 7 from J; bases not matched to a gene: 10. The CDR3 spans 15 residues. Per germline, CDR1 SGHKS and CDR2 YYEKEE (reference sequence). CDR3 region: CASSFLTGDYYEAFF. Written as DNA, the CDR3 is TGTGCCAGCAGCTTTTTGACAGGGGATTATTATGAAGCTTTCTTT.

This clone was seen a handful of times. The chain uses TRBV19 and TRBJ1-2; D not resolved. The V gene's germline CDR1 is LNHDA and CDR2 SQIVND (reference sequence). The ends were cut back, 8 bases at V and 10 bases at J, with 11 bases in the middle. The CDR3 consists of 10 residues. The CDR3 DNA is TGTGCCAGTGGTCTGCGGGACTACACCTTC. This codes for CASGLRDYTF.

The chain links TRBV5-6 to TRBJ1-3, with 7 nucleotides matching TRBD1. Germline V CDR1 and CDR2: SGHDT, YYEEEE. The CDR3 length is 16 residues. The V and J ends lost 3 bases and 1 base, in that order; junction bases with no gene match: 7. In DNA, the CDR3 is TGTGCCAGCAGCTCCCCGGGACAGAAATCTGGAAACACCATATATTTT. Residues: CASSSPGQKSGNTIYF.

The genes are TRBV18 and TRBJ2-2; the match to TRBD1 covers 7 bases. Trimming cost V 3 bases and J 5 bases; bases outside gene matches: 6. The CDR3 consists of 15 residues. Germline CDR1 reads KGHSH; CDR2 reads LQKENI. In nucleotides, the CDR3 is TGTGCCAGCTCACCCCCGTCACAGGGGACCGGGGAGCTGTTTTTT. This translates into CASSPPSQGTGELFF.

The chain combines TRBV5-1 with TRBJ1-1; D is possibly TRBD1 (5 bases). Trimming pared 1 base from V and 5 bases from J, leaving 12 bases between. CDR3 length equals 14 residues. Germline V gives CDR1 SGHRS, CDR2 YFSETQ. CDR3 DNA: TGCGCCAGCAGCTTGACAGGAGAGGTGACTGAAGCTTTCTTT. Translated: CASSLTGEVTEAFF.

CDR3 sequence: CASSPLTPEQFF. The CDR3 DNA is TGTGCCAGCAGTCCTTTGACTCCCGAGCAGTTCTTC. This rearrangement joins TRBV27 to TRBJ2-1; no reliable D call. Between the trimmed V and J ends, which lost 5 bases and 10 bases, there was a span of 12 bases. The CDR3 extends over 12 amino acids. Looked up from germline, CDR1 is MNHEY and CDR2 is SMNVEV (reference sequence).

The V gene is TRBV5-1, the J gene TRBJ1-4; D gene unclear. The CDR3 is 15 amino acids. CDR1 is SGHRS and CDR2 is YFSETQ in the germline V gene. The V gene lost 4 bases and the J gene lost 0 bases, with 10 bases spanning the gap. The CDR3 bases are TGCGCCAGCAGCCCGGGGAGTGCAACTAATGAAAAACTGTTTTTT. Translation: CASSPGSATNEKLFF. Full variable domain (remainder filled in from reference TRBV5-1 and TRBJ1-4): KAGVTQTPRYLIKTRGQQVTLSCSPISGHRSVSWYQQTPGQGLQFLFEYFSETQRNKGNFPGRFSGRQFSNSRSEMNVSTLELGDSALYLCASSPGSATNEKLFFGSGTQLSVL.

The V and J genes are TRBV5-6 and TRBJ2-7; 10 bases match TRBD2. Trimming removed 0 bases from V and 5 bases from J; junction bases left unmatched: 8. This CDR3 is built from 16 residues. Germline lookup yields CDR1 SGHDT and CDR2 YYEEEE. The CDR3 is CASSLELAGPLDEQYF. The CDR3 DNA reads TGTGCCAGCAGCTTGGAACTAGCGGGACCCTTGGACGAGCAGTACTTC.

The rearrangement joins TRBV21-1 to TRBJ1-2; the D call in the table, TRBD1, was not verified against the DNA. TRBV21-1 is listed as a pseudogene. This CDR3 is 14 amino acids long. The CDR3 here is CASNLQGPRYGYTF. CDR3 nucleotides: TGTGCCAGCAACCTACAGGGGCCGAGGTATGGCTACACCTTC.

The chain carries TRBV7-6 and TRBJ2-7; maybe TRBD2 (7 bases). Germline loops: CDR1 SGHVS, CDR2 FNYEAQ. The CDR3 sequence is 15 residues long. V dropped 4 bases and J dropped 2 bases, with 15 bases sitting between them. CDR3 DNA sequence: TGTGCCAGCAGCTCTGGGGGGGCCGCCGCCTACGAGCAGTACTTC. Translated, it gives CASSSGGAAAYEQYF.

The chain combines TRBV10-3 with TRBJ1-2; no firm D call. Germline loops: CDR1 ENHRY, CDR2 SYGVKD. This CDR3 comprises 14 residues. V dropped 0 bases and J dropped 7 bases, with 12 bases sitting between them. This CDR3 reads CAISESSPQLGYTF. As DNA, the CDR3 is TGTGCCATCAGTGAGTCGAGCCCACAGCTTGGCTACACCTTC.

The CDR3 reads CASRVLSTGHGYTF. Written as DNA, the CDR3 is TGTGCCAGCAGGGTGTTATCTACAGGGCATGGCTACACCTTC. The chain couples TRBV28 to TRBJ1-2, with D perhaps TRBD1 (6 bases). The CDR3 consists of 14 residues. V was cut by 6 bases and J by 6 bases, with 17 bases left in between. Looked up from germline, CDR1 is MDHEN and CDR2 is SYDVKM.

The rearrangement links TRBV5-1 to TRBJ2-7, with TRBD2 as a possible D gene (6 bases). CDR1 and CDR2 (germline): SGHRS, YFSETQ. V lost 4 bases, J lost 7 bases, and 12 bases lay in between. This CDR3 is built from 12 residues. CDR3 protein: CASSDPLAEQYF. The DNA of the CDR3 is TGCGCCAGCAGCGACCCTCTAGCGGAGCAGTACTTC.